Listed below are T cell receptor beta chains from one sample, sequenced in a study of vaccination effects on CD4 cells after COVID-19. These receptors are not linked to any known antigen. The repertoire was sequenced with immunoSEQ multiplex PCR; TCRdb's copy has only in-frame clones and lacks some. The data show approximately 58,000 clones, with 60% to 85% seen just once and roughly 3.2% held by the top ten. This sample comprised CD4+ T cells from PBMCs cultured without peptide, obtained before COVID-19 vaccination. All receptors come from a human donor who received a COVID-19 vaccine. CDR3s include the opening cysteine and the closing phenylalanine or tryptophan. The D gene is left open where the match is weak. Some rows have no size entry. The others give once, few or many, or a class for an expanded clone.

j_call,d_call,clone_size,v_call,cdr3_aa,cdr3_nt
TRBJ2-5,TRBD2,NA,TRBV7-8,CASRHSGGRPPETQYF,TGTGCCAGCAGGCATTCGGGGGGGAGGCCCCCAGAGACCCAGTACTTC
TRBJ2-4,NA,NA,TRBV24-1,CATDALRAKNIQYF,TGTGCCACCGATGCCCTCAGGGCCAAAAACATTCAGTACTTC
TRBJ1-4,NA,NA,TRBV5-1,CASSGGVDEKLFF,TGCGCCAGCAGCGGGGGTGTTGATGAAAAACTGTTTTTT
TRBJ1-4,NA,once,TRBV30,CAWSAGTNEKLFF,TGTGCCTGGAGTGCCGGGACTAATGAAAAACTGTTTTTT
TRBJ2-5,TRBD2,NA,TRBV7-2,CASTQLAGGQETQYF,TGTGCCAGCACGCAACTAGCGGGGGGTCAAGAGACCCAGTACTTC
TRBJ1-6,NA,few,TRBV5-1,CASSSRGVTYNSPLHF,TGCGCCAGCAGCTCACGGGGGGTCACCTATAATTCACCCCTCCACTTT
TRBJ1-6,TRBD1,NA,TRBV9,CASSARQGTNSPLHF,TGTGCCAGCAGCGCCAGACAGGGGACTAATTCACCCCTCCACTTT
TRBJ2-2,TRBD1,NA,TRBV10-3,CAISEPRQGNTGELFF,TGTGCCATCAGTGAGCCCAGACAGGGGAACACCGGGGAGCTGTTTTTT
TRBJ2-3,NA,NA,TRBV27,CASSLSSPGLGTDTQYF,TGTGCCAGCAGTTTATCGTCCCCGGGTTTGGGCACAGATACGCAGTATTTT
TRBJ2-2,NA,NA,TRBV7-9,CASTPGGMAGELFF,TGTGCCAGCACTCCGGGCGGGATGGCCGGGGAGCTGTTTTTT
TRBJ2-5,NA,NA,TRBV29-1,CSVVLLQETQYF,TGCAGCGTTGTCCTGCTCCAAGAGACCCAGTACTTC
TRBJ1-5,TRBD1,NA,TRBV7-2,CASSQRQGQPQHF,TGTGCCAGCAGCCAGCGACAGGGCCAGCCCCAGCATTTT
TRBJ1-5,NA,NA,TRBV21-1,CASSKEGGHNSNQPQHF,TGTGCCAGCAGCAAAGAGGGGGGTCACAATAGCAATCAGCCCCAGCATTTT
TRBJ2-3,TRBD1,NA,TRBV29-1,CSAQGEWSTDTQYF,TGCAGCGCCCAGGGGGAGTGGAGCACAGATACGCAGTATTTT
TRBJ2-2,NA,NA,TRBV6-2/TRBV6-3,CASSDPRGPGELFF,TGTGCCAGCAGTGACCCTCGGGGTCCCGGGGAGCTGTTTTTT
TRBJ2-4,NA,NA,TRBV29-1,CSVETGRNIQYF,TGCAGCGTTGAGACAGGTCGGAACATTCAGTACTTC
TRBJ1-4,NA,NA,TRBV5-1,CASSLRSGAGATNEKLFF,TGCGCCAGCAGCTTGAGGTCGGGGGCCGGTGCAACTAATGAAAAACTGTTTTTT
TRBJ1-3,NA,NA,TRBV15,CATTRSGSGNTIYF,TGTGCCACCACGAGGTCGGGCTCTGGAAACACCATATATTTT
TRBJ2-6,NA,NA,TRBV19,CASSVILSGANVLTF,TGTGCCAGTAGTGTTATACTCTCTGGGGCCAACGTCCTGACTTTC
TRBJ1-1,TRBD1,NA,TRBV5-1,CASSPVGQKVSEAFF,TGCGCCAGCAGCCCGGTGGGACAGAAGGTTTCTGAAGCTTTCTTT
TRBJ2-6,NA,NA,TRBV7-3,CASSLTASGANVLTF,TGTGCCAGCAGCTTAACGGCCTCTGGGGCCAACGTCCTGACTTTC
TRBJ2-1,NA,NA,TRBV12-5,CASGLVREGEQFF,TGTGCTAGTGGTTTGGTACGAGAGGGAGAGCAGTTCTTC
TRBJ1-1,NA,NA,TRBV5-1,CASSLRTMNTEAFF,TGCGCCAGCAGCTTGAGGACAATGAACACTGAAGCTTTCTTT
TRBJ2-3,NA,NA,TRBV10-3,CAISESGKDTQYF,TGTGCCATCAGTGAGTCTGGCAAAGATACGCAGTATTTT
TRBJ2-2,NA,NA,TRBV9,CASSLRASVPGELFF,TGTGCCAGCAGCCTCAGGGCATCCGTTCCCGGGGAGCTGTTTTTT
TRBJ2-2,TRBD2,NA,TRBV7-9,CASSTGLAAGELFF,TGTGCCAGCAGCACTGGACTAGCGGCCGGGGAGCTGTTTTTT
TRBJ1-5,NA,NA,TRBV6-5,CASRWTPLPNQPQHF,TGTGCCAGCAGATGGACCCCACTACCCAATCAGCCCCAGCATTTT
TRBJ1-5,NA,NA,TRBV30,CAWSGQGHQPQHF,TGTGCCTGGAGTGGCCAGGGCCATCAGCCCCAGCATTTT
TRBJ1-6,NA,few,TRBV15,CATSRDLGGSSPLHF,TGTGCCACCAGCAGAGATCTTGGGGGTTCTTCACCCCTCCACTTT
TRBJ1-5,NA,few,TRBV7-9,CASSLGTGNQPQHF,TGTGCCAGCAGCTTAGGAACGGGCAATCAGCCCCAGCATTTT
TRBJ2-3,NA,few,TRBV9,CASSPTQRGDTQYF,TGTGCCAGCAGCCCGACTCAACGCGGAGATACGCAGTATTTT
TRBJ2-1,TRBD1,NA,TRBV5-1,CASSLLGTGPNEQFF,TGCGCCAGCAGCTTGCTGGGGACAGGGCCCAATGAGCAGTTCTTC
TRBJ1-3,NA,NA,TRBV5-4,CASSLAPKGSGNTIYF,TGTGCCAGCAGCTTGGCTCCCAAGGGGTCGGGAAACACCATATATTTT
TRBJ1-5,TRBD1,few,TRBV19,CASSTGTGNQPQHF,TGTGCCAGTAGTACCGGGACAGGGAATCAGCCCCAGCATTTT
TRBJ1-2,NA,NA,TRBV4-3,CASSPSPAYGYTF,TGCGCCAGCAGCCCTTCGCCCGCCTATGGCTACACCTTC
TRBJ2-3,TRBD1,NA,TRBV10-2,CASTGTGARDTQYF,TGCGCCAGCACGGGAACAGGGGCCCGGGATACGCAGTATTTT
TRBJ2-3,NA,NA,TRBV7-2,CASSPFSVSTDTQYF,TGTGCCAGCAGCCCGTTTTCGGTGAGCACAGATACGCAGTATTTT
TRBJ1-1,NA,NA,TRBV10-1,CASSEGGSGNTEAFF,TGCGCCAGCAGTGAAGGGGGTTCGGGGAACACTGAAGCTTTCTTT
TRBJ2-3,NA,NA,TRBV18,CASSPNTDTQYF,TGTGCCAGCTCACCAAACACAGATACGCAGTATTTT
TRBJ2-5,NA,NA,TRBV7-3,CASSLKHRAKGETQYF,TGTGCCAGCAGCTTAAAGCACAGGGCCAAGGGGGAGACCCAGTACTTC
TRBJ2-1,TRBD2,NA,TRBV19,CASSIWGLAGGNEQFF,TGTGCCAGTAGTATCTGGGGACTAGCGGGGGGGAATGAGCAGTTCTTC
TRBJ1-5,NA,NA,TRBV6-2/TRBV6-3,CASSHSLGENQPQHF,TGTGCCAGCAGCCACTCATTGGGGGAAAATCAGCCCCAGCATTTT
TRBJ1-1,NA,once,TRBV7-9,CASSLGRDSEAFF,TGTGCCAGCAGCTTAGGCAGGGATTCTGAAGCTTTCTTT
TRBJ2-1,TRBD2,NA,TRBV28,CASTKGGVNNEQFF,TGTGCCAGCACCAAGGGAGGGGTGAACAATGAGCAGTTCTTC
TRBJ2-3,NA,few,TRBV5-6,CASSRGVTDTQYF,TGTGCCAGCAGCCGAGGAGTCACAGATACGCAGTATTTT
TRBJ1-4,NA,NA,TRBV18,CASSLGSTNEKLFF,TGTGCCAGCTCACTAGGATCGACTAATGAAAAACTGTTTTTT
TRBJ1-2,NA,once,TRBV10-2,CASSHTEANYGYTF,TGCGCCAGCAGCCACACGGAAGCTAACTATGGCTACACCTTC
TRBJ2-2,NA,NA,TRBV6-1,CASSSGPRRELFF,TGTGCCAGCAGTTCCGGACCACGAAGGGAGCTGTTTTTT
TRBJ2-5,TRBD1,NA,TRBV9,CASSVAVGDREAETQYF,TGTGCCAGCAGCGTAGCTGTAGGGGACAGGGAGGCAGAGACCCAGTACTTC
TRBJ1-1,NA,few,TRBV6-4,CASKDQGNTEAFF,TGTGCCAGTAAAGATCAGGGGAACACTGAAGCTTTCTTT
TRBJ1-1,NA,NA,TRBV18,CASSTGQRTEAFF,TGTGCCAGCTCCACAGGACAGAGGACTGAAGCTTTCTTT
TRBJ1-2,NA,NA,TRBV4-1,CASSQEPANSNYGYTF,TGCGCCAGCAGCCAAGAGCCAGCCAATTCTAACTATGGCTACACCTTC
TRBJ1-5,NA,once,TRBV7-8,CASSGVVGNQPQHF,TGTGCCAGCAGTGGGGTGGTGGGAAATCAGCCCCAGCATTTT
TRBJ2-3,NA,NA,TRBV24-1,CATSLGADTQYF,TGTGCCACCAGCCTAGGGGCAGATACGCAGTATTTT
TRBJ2-5,TRBD1,NA,TRBV4-1,CASSQYGTGRGETQYF,TGCGCCAGCAGCCAATATGGGACAGGGCGTGGAGAGACCCAGTACTTC
TRBJ1-5,NA,NA,TRBV28,CASSPSSGAQVAQPQHF,TGTGCCAGCAGTCCATCCTCTGGGGCCCAGGTAGCTCAGCCCCAGCATTTT
TRBJ2-1,TRBD1,NA,TRBV27,CASSFWTGGGNEQFF,TGTGCCAGCAGTTTTTGGACAGGGGGAGGCAATGAGCAGTTCTTC